This T cell receptor beta chain originates from a study of human T cells and chemical hapten exposure. Turning to the study itself: Small differences in pooled library volume mainly drove the variation in TCR yields per sample. Study-wide points: The number of TCRs above 1 in 1000 frequency did not change after DPC sensitization.

Unfractionated whole blood yielded the extracted total RNA. Losses at the gene ends were 4 bases for V and 0 bases for J; bases not matched to a gene: 9. Per germline, CDR1 SGHRS and CDR2 YFSETQ. The CDR3 extends over 16 amino acids. With regard to this clonotype: The antigen is not known.

MiXCR was run by TCRdb on the 5' RACE reads, yielding one entry per CDR3 protein. The sample records about 110,000 distinct CDR3 sequences, around a fifth being singletons. The chain combines TRBV5-1 with TRBJ1-2; TRBD1 matches at 7 bases. This receptor was identified in a human donor in good health. The CDR3 DNA reads as TGCGCCAGCAGCCCGGCGGACAGGCCGGCTAACTATGGCTACACCTTC. It specifies CASSPADRPANYGYTF.